These T cell receptor beta chains were read from a single sample in a study of T cells in tuberculosis. The table came from immunoSEQ multiplex PCR; TCRdb's copy has only in-frame clones and leaves some out. The data hold roughly 59,000 clones, with about 86% observed a single time. The material sequenced was CD1b-GMM tetramer-negative cells sorted from PBMCs. These receptors all come from an adult woman with latent tuberculosis. CDR3s include the opening cysteine and the closing phenylalanine or tryptophan. A D gene is named only where the DNA matches it firmly. Size tells how often a clone was seen (once, few, many) or the class of an expanded clone, and some rows leave it out.

CDR3 protein: CASSERDLGPNEQFF; CDR3 DNA: TGCGCCAGCAGTGAGCGGGACTTGGGGCCCAATGAGCAGTTCTTC; V gene: TRBV10-1; J gene: TRBJ2-1; D gene: NA; clone size: NA
CDR3 protein: CASSVDFAGELFF; CDR3 DNA: TGCGCCAGCAGTGTAGACTTCGCCGGGGAGCTGTTTTTT; V gene: TRBV10-2; J gene: TRBJ2-2; D gene: NA; clone size: NA
CDR3 protein: CASSRGTGGVYEQYF; CDR3 DNA: TGTGCCAGTAGTAGAGGGACAGGGGGGGTCTACGAGCAGTACTTC; V gene: TRBV19; J gene: TRBJ2-7; D gene: TRBD1; clone size: NA
CDR3 protein: CASSPGTGLNEQYF; CDR3 DNA: TGTGCCAGCTCACCCGGGACAGGGTTGAACGAGCAGTACTTC; V gene: TRBV18; J gene: TRBJ2-7; D gene: TRBD1; clone size: NA
CDR3 protein: CASRQLGLNTGELFF; CDR3 DNA: TGCGCCAGCAGACAACTGGGACTGAACACCGGGGAGCTGTTTTTT; V gene: TRBV4-3; J gene: TRBJ2-2; D gene: NA; clone size: few
CDR3 protein: CASSPPGWDYEQYF; CDR3 DNA: TGTGCCAGCTCACCACCCGGATGGGACTACGAGCAGTACTTC; V gene: TRBV18; J gene: TRBJ2-7; D gene: NA; clone size: NA
CDR3 protein: CASSKGLGVADTQYF; CDR3 DNA: TGTGCCAGCAGCAAGGGACTGGGAGTAGCAGATACGCAGTATTTT; V gene: TRBV5-6; J gene: TRBJ2-3; D gene: NA; clone size: NA
CDR3 protein: CASSLWTSGPNNEQFF; CDR3 DNA: TGTGCCAGCAGCCTGTGGACTAGCGGCCCTAACAATGAGCAGTTCTTC; V gene: TRBV7-6; J gene: TRBJ2-1; D gene: TRBD2; clone size: NA
CDR3 protein: CASTPLAGGHEQYF; CDR3 DNA: TGCGCCAGCACCCCTCTAGCGGGAGGCCACGAGCAGTACTTC; V gene: TRBV5-1; J gene: TRBJ2-7; D gene: TRBD2; clone size: NA
CDR3 protein: CASSARRRRAGVGGGELFF; CDR3 DNA: TGTGCCAGCAGTGCCCGGAGGAGGAGAGCGGGGGTAGGGGGCGGGGAGCTGTTTTTT; V gene: TRBV2; J gene: TRBJ2-2; D gene: TRBD2; clone size: NA
CDR3 protein: CASSQATGLAFF; CDR3 DNA: TGCGCCAGCAGCCAAGCGACAGGTCTAGCTTTCTTT; V gene: TRBV4-3; J gene: TRBJ1-1; D gene: NA; clone size: NA
CDR3 protein: CASSLKGGSSYNSPLHF; CDR3 DNA: TGTGCCAGCAGCTTGAAAGGGGGAAGCTCCTATAATTCCCCCCTCCACTTT; V gene: TRBV7-9; J gene: TRBJ1-6; D gene: NA; clone size: NA
CDR3 protein: CASSVEGGARNEQFF; CDR3 DNA: TGTGCCAGCAGCGTAGAGGGAGGCGCTCGGAATGAGCAGTTCTTC; V gene: TRBV9; J gene: TRBJ2-1; D gene: NA; clone size: NA
CDR3 protein: CASSVLDRGGSNQPQHF; CDR3 DNA: TGTGCCAGCAGTGTTCTGGACAGGGGTGGTAGCAATCAGCCCCAGCATTTT; V gene: TRBV6-1; J gene: TRBJ1-5; D gene: TRBD1; clone size: NA
CDR3 protein: CASSWFWTSRRDTEAFF; CDR3 DNA: TGTGCCAGCAGTTGGTTCTGGACTTCCAGAAGGGACACTGAAGCTTTCTTT; V gene: TRBV28; J gene: TRBJ1-1; D gene: NA; clone size: NA
CDR3 protein: CASSFDGGVSYNEQFF; CDR3 DNA: TGTGCCAGCAGCTTTGACGGGGGAGTGTCCTACAATGAGCAGTTCTTC; V gene: TRBV7-8; J gene: TRBJ2-1; D gene: NA; clone size: NA
CDR3 protein: CASSRGLAGDHEQYF; CDR3 DNA: TGTGCCAGCAGCCGGGGACTAGCGGGAGACCACGAGCAGTACTTC; V gene: TRBV7-6; J gene: TRBJ2-7; D gene: TRBD2; clone size: NA
CDR3 protein: CASSQRQGNGYTF; CDR3 DNA: TGCGCCAGCAGCCAAAGACAGGGGAATGGCTACACCTTC; V gene: TRBV4-1; J gene: TRBJ1-2; D gene: TRBD1; clone size: NA
CDR3 protein: CASKGGGTQPQHF; CDR3 DNA: TGTGCCAGCAAGGGGGGGGGAACACAGCCCCAGCATTTT; V gene: TRBV28; J gene: TRBJ1-5; D gene: NA; clone size: NA
CDR3 protein: CASSYSGSGETGELFF; CDR3 DNA: TGCGCCAGCAGCTACAGCGGTAGCGGGGAGACCGGGGAGCTGTTTTTT; V gene: TRBV5-1; J gene: TRBJ2-2; D gene: TRBD2; clone size: NA
CDR3 protein: CASSLFPGHREQYF; CDR3 DNA: TGTGCCAGCAGTTTATTTCCAGGGCATAGGGAGCAGTACTTC; V gene: TRBV27; J gene: TRBJ2-7; D gene: NA; clone size: NA
CDR3 protein: CASTAGPLEQYF; CDR3 DNA: TGTGCCAGCACGGCGGGCCCCCTCGAGCAGTACTTC; V gene: TRBV28; J gene: TRBJ2-7; D gene: NA; clone size: NA
CDR3 protein: CASSSTGGPYNEQFF; CDR3 DNA: TGTGCCAGCAGCTCCACGGGGGGGCCCTACAATGAGCAGTTCTTC; V gene: TRBV5-6; J gene: TRBJ2-1; D gene: TRBD2; clone size: NA
CDR3 protein: CASSRGQGPYEQYF; CDR3 DNA: TGTGCCAGTAGCCGGGGACAGGGCCCCTACGAGCAGTACTTC; V gene: TRBV19; J gene: TRBJ2-7; D gene: TRBD1; clone size: NA
CDR3 protein: CASSRTGYEQYF; CDR3 DNA: TGTGCCAGCTCTCGGACAGGGTACGAGCAGTACTTC; V gene: TRBV18; J gene: TRBJ2-7; D gene: TRBD1; clone size: once
CDR3 protein: CASSLARALASSYNEQFF; CDR3 DNA: TGTGCCAGCAGCTTAGCGCGGGCACTAGCGAGCTCCTACAATGAGCAGTTCTTC; V gene: TRBV7-8; J gene: TRBJ2-1; D gene: TRBD2; clone size: NA
CDR3 protein: CASVGTFYEAFF; CDR3 DNA: TGTGCCAGCGTCGGGACATTCTATGAAGCTTTCTTT; V gene: TRBV19; J gene: TRBJ1-1; D gene: NA; clone size: NA
CDR3 protein: CASSVQGGKGTFF; CDR3 DNA: TGCGCCAGCTCCGTACAGGGGGGCAAGGGAACTTTCTTT; V gene: TRBV4-3; J gene: TRBJ1-1; D gene: TRBD1; clone size: NA
CDR3 protein: CASSFTSGGPYEQYF; CDR3 DNA: TGTGCCAGCAGCTTTACTAGCGGGGGCCCCTACGAGCAGTACTTC; V gene: TRBV7-3; J gene: TRBJ2-7; D gene: TRBD2; clone size: NA
CDR3 protein: CASSQSPPGGADTQYF; CDR3 DNA: TGTGCCAGCAGCCAAAGCCCCCCAGGGGGCGCAGATACGCAGTATTTT; V gene: TRBV5-6; J gene: TRBJ2-3; D gene: TRBD1; clone size: NA
CDR3 protein: CASRTGGARNTEAFF; CDR3 DNA: TGTGCCAGCAGAACAGGGGGCGCGAGGAACACTGAAGCTTTCTTT; V gene: TRBV2; J gene: TRBJ1-1; D gene: TRBD1; clone size: once
CDR3 protein: CASSRGQVRAFF; CDR3 DNA: TGTGCCAGCAGCCGAGGACAGGTCAGGGCTTTCTTT; V gene: TRBV5-6; J gene: TRBJ1-1; D gene: TRBD1; clone size: NA
CDR3 protein: CASSRIRGLADTQYF; CDR3 DNA: TGTGCCAGCAGCAGGATCAGGGGGCTCGCAGATACGCAGTATTTT; V gene: TRBV21-1; J gene: TRBJ2-3; D gene: NA; clone size: NA
CDR3 protein: CASSQETGEGRELFF; CDR3 DNA: TGTGCCAGCAGCCAGGAGACAGGGGAGGGCAGGGAGCTGTTTTTT; V gene: TRBV4-2; J gene: TRBJ2-2; D gene: NA; clone size: NA
CDR3 protein: CSAVEDWNQPQHF; CDR3 DNA: TGCAGCGCCGTTGAGGACTGGAATCAGCCCCAGCATTTT; V gene: TRBV29-1; J gene: TRBJ1-5; D gene: NA; clone size: NA
CDR3 protein: CASRGDLAADTQYF; CDR3 DNA: TGTGCCAGCAGGGGGGATCTAGCGGCAGATACGCAGTATTTT; V gene: TRBV11-1; J gene: TRBJ2-3; D gene: TRBD2; clone size: NA
CDR3 protein: CASSIGSGSGNEQFF; CDR3 DNA: TGTGCCAGTAGTATCGGTAGCGGGAGTGGTAATGAGCAGTTCTTC; V gene: TRBV19; J gene: TRBJ2-1; D gene: TRBD2; clone size: NA
CDR3 protein: CASSLDPASSYEQYF; CDR3 DNA: TGTGCCAGCAGCTTAGATCCAGCGAGCTCCTACGAGCAGTACTTC; V gene: TRBV7-9; J gene: TRBJ2-7; D gene: NA; clone size: NA
CDR3 protein: CASSLEGRASEKLFF; CDR3 DNA: TGTGCCAGCAGCTTAGAGGGCAGGGCTTCTGAAAAACTGTTTTTT; V gene: TRBV11-2; J gene: TRBJ1-4; D gene: NA; clone size: NA
CDR3 protein: CASIHRGGSYNEQFF; CDR3 DNA: TGTGCCAGTATCCACAGGGGGGGGTCCTACAATGAGCAGTTCTTC; V gene: TRBV19; J gene: TRBJ2-1; D gene: NA; clone size: NA
CDR3 protein: CASSPGAVVGGYTF; CDR3 DNA: TGTGCCAGCAGCCCAGGGGCGGTAGTGGGCGGCTACACCTTC; V gene: TRBV5-4; J gene: TRBJ1-2; D gene: NA; clone size: NA
CDR3 protein: CASTRLAGRSSYNEQFF; CDR3 DNA: TGTGCCAGCACTAGGCTAGCGGGTCGGAGCTCCTACAATGAGCAGTTCTTC; V gene: TRBV27; J gene: TRBJ2-1; D gene: TRBD2; clone size: NA
CDR3 protein: CASDIAQGSNQPQHF; CDR3 DNA: TGTGCCAGTGACATAGCCCAGGGGAGCAATCAGCCCCAGCATTTT; V gene: TRBV19; J gene: TRBJ1-5; D gene: NA; clone size: NA
CDR3 protein: CASRAGTLTQETQYF; CDR3 DNA: TGTGCCAGCAGGGCCGGGACATTGACCCAAGAGACCCAGTACTTC; V gene: TRBV2; J gene: TRBJ2-5; D gene: NA; clone size: NA
CDR3 protein: CASSLGGVGAHYNEQFF; CDR3 DNA: TGTGCCAGCAGCTTGGGGGGTGTGGGGGCCCACTACAATGAGCAGTTCTTC; V gene: TRBV5-6; J gene: TRBJ2-1; D gene: NA; clone size: NA
CDR3 protein: CATSSRTGTGYTF; CDR3 DNA: TGTGCCACCAGCAGTAGGACAGGGACTGGCTACACCTTC; V gene: TRBV15; J gene: TRBJ1-2; D gene: TRBD1; clone size: few
CDR3 protein: CASSSHRDRSPYEQYF; CDR3 DNA: TGTGCCAGCAGCTCCCACCGGGACAGGTCGCCCTACGAGCAGTACTTC; V gene: TRBV21-1; J gene: TRBJ2-7; D gene: NA; clone size: NA
CDR3 protein: CASSSGGGTAYYYEQYF; CDR3 DNA: TGTGCCAGTTCCAGCGGGGGCGGGACAGCTTATTACTACGAGCAGTACTTC; V gene: TRBV19; J gene: TRBJ2-7; D gene: NA; clone size: NA
CDR3 protein: CASSLETGGLNGANVLTF; CDR3 DNA: TGCGCCAGCAGCTTGGAGACAGGGGGCTTAAATGGGGCCAACGTCCTGACTTTC; V gene: TRBV5-1; J gene: TRBJ2-6; D gene: TRBD1; clone size: NA
CDR3 protein: CASSPPSGGNTGELFF; CDR3 DNA: TGCGCCAGCAGCCCGCCTAGCGGGGGGAACACCGGGGAGCTGTTTTTT; V gene: TRBV5-1; J gene: TRBJ2-2; D gene: TRBD2; clone size: once
CDR3 protein: CASSLGRSGASTDTQYF; CDR3 DNA: TGTGCCAGCAGCTTAGGAAGAAGCGGTGCTAGCACAGATACGCAGTATTTT; V gene: TRBV7-9; J gene: TRBJ2-3; D gene: NA; clone size: NA
CDR3 protein: CASSTRDWYSGNTIYF; CDR3 DNA: TGTGCCAGCAGCACCCGGGACTGGTACTCTGGAAACACCATATATTTT; V gene: TRBV5-8; J gene: TRBJ1-3; D gene: NA; clone size: NA
CDR3 protein: CASTLPTGSSYEQYF; CDR3 DNA: TGTGCCAGCACCCTTCCGACAGGTAGCTCCTACGAGCAGTACTTC; V gene: TRBV28; J gene: TRBJ2-7; D gene: NA; clone size: once
CDR3 protein: CASSLISGNNEQFF; CDR3 DNA: TGCGCCAGCAGCTTGATCTCCGGGAACAATGAGCAGTTCTTC; V gene: TRBV5-1; J gene: TRBJ2-1; D gene: NA; clone size: NA
CDR3 protein: CASSEIRGGVYEQYF; CDR3 DNA: TGTGCCAGCAGTGAAATAAGGGGGGGGGTCTACGAGCAGTACTTC; V gene: TRBV6-1; J gene: TRBJ2-7; D gene: NA; clone size: NA
CDR3 protein: CASSFVGGQTDTQYF; CDR3 DNA: TGTGCCAGCAGCTTCGTCGGGGGGCAAACAGATACGCAGTATTTT; V gene: TRBV7-2; J gene: TRBJ2-3; D gene: NA; clone size: NA
CDR3 protein: CASSAPRTGGYEQYF; CDR3 DNA: TGTGCCAGCAGTGCCCCTAGGACAGGGGGTTACGAGCAGTACTTC; V gene: TRBV6-1; J gene: TRBJ2-7; D gene: TRBD1; clone size: NA
CDR3 protein: CASSYSGGAVPNEQFF; CDR3 DNA: TGTGCCAGCAGTTACTCAGGGGGCGCGGTCCCCAATGAGCAGTTCTTC; V gene: TRBV6-6; J gene: TRBJ2-1; D gene: TRBD1; clone size: NA
CDR3 protein: CASSSSQGALGYTF; CDR3 DNA: NA; V gene: TRBV6-5; J gene: TRBJ1-2; D gene: NA; clone size: NA
CDR3 protein: CASSLDRGYYGYTF; CDR3 DNA: TGTGCCAGCAGCTTAGATAGGGGGTACTATGGCTACACCTTC; V gene: TRBV7-9; J gene: TRBJ1-2; D gene: NA; clone size: few